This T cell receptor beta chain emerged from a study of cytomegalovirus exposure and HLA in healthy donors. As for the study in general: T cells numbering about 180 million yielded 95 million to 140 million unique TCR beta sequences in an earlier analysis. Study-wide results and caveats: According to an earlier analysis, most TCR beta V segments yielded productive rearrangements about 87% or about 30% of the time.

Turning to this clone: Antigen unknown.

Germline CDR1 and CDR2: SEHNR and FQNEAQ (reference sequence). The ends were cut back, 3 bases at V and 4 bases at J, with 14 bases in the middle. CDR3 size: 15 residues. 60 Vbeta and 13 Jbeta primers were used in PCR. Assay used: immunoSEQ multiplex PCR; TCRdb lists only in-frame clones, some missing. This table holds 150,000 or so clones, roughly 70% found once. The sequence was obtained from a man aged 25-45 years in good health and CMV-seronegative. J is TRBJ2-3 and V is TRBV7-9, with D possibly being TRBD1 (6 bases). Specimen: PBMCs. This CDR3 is CASSFQGNWADTQYF. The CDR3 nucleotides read TGTGCCAGCAGCTTCCAGGGGAATTGGGCAGATACGCAGTATTTT.